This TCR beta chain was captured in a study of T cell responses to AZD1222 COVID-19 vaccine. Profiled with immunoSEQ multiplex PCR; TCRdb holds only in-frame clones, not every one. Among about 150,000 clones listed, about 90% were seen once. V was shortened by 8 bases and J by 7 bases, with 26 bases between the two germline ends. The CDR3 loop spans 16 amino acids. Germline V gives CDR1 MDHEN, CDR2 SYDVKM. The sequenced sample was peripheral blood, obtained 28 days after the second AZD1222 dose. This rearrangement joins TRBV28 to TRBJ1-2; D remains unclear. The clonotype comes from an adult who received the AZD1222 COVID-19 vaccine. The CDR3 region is CASCTTDRHYPGGYTF. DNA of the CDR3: TGTGCCAGCTGCACTACGGATCGACATTACCCGGGTGGCTACACCTTC.